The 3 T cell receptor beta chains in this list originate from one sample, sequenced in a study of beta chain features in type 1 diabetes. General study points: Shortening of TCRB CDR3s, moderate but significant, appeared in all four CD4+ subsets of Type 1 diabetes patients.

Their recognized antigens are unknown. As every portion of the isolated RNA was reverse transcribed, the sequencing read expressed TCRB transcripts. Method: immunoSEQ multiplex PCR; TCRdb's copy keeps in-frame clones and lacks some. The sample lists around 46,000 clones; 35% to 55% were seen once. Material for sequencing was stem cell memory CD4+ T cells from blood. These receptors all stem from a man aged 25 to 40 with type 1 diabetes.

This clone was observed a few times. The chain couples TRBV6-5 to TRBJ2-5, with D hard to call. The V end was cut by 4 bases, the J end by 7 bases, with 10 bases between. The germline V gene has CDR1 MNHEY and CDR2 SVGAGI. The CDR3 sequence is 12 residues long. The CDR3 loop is CASSSPRGTQYF. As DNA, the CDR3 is TGTGCCAGCAGTTCACCTCGCGGGACCCAGTACTTC.

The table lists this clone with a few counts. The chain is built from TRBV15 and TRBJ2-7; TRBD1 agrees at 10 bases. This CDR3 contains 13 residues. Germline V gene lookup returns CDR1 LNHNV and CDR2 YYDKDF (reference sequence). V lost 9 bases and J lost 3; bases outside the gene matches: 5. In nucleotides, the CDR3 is TGTGCCACTCGGGACAGGGGAGGCTACGAGCAGTACTTC. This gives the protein CATRDRGGYEQYF.

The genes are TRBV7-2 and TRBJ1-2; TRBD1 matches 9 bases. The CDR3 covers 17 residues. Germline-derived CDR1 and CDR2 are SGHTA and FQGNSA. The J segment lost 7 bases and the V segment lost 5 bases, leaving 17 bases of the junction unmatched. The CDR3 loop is CASSPGGTGFVTSGYTF. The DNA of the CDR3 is TGTGCCAGCAGCCCTGGCGGGACAGGGTTTGTTACCAGTGGCTACACCTTC.